One and the same sample provided the 7 T cell receptor beta chains below, sequenced in a study of identical twins. In TCRdb, the 5' RACE reads were re-called with MiXCR into one record per CDR3 protein. This table has about 240,000 distinct CDR3 sequences, roughly a tenth appearing once. Sequences were obtained from memory T cells sorted from blood. Receptor source: a middle-aged man in good health.

This clonotype was counted many times. The rearrangement joins TRBV7-2 to TRBJ2-3, with 11 bases that match TRBD2. The CDR3 is 15 residues long. Germline CDR1 and CDR2: SGHTA and FQGNSA. With V trimmed by 1 base and J by 6 bases, 3 bases remained unmatched. Here the CDR3 reads CASSLVSGGADTQYF. The CDR3 coding sequence is TGTGCCAGCAGCTTAGTTAGCGGGGGGGCCGATACGCAGTATTTT.

V is TRBV5-1 and J is TRBJ2-2, with 7 bases aligning to TRBD1. The CDR3 is made up of 11 amino acids. Germline values: CDR1 SGHRS, CDR2 YFSETQ. The ends lost 7 bases at V and 7 bases at J; junction bases unmatched: 1. DNA for the CDR3: TGCGCCAGCCGGACAGGCGGGGAGCTGTTTTTT. Amino acids: CASRTGGELFF.

This rearrangement joins TRBV11-2 to TRBJ2-1, with 10 bases aligning to TRBD2. From germline, CDR1 is SGHAT and CDR2 FQNNGV. The CDR3 runs to 15 residues. V dropped 3 bases and J dropped 10; count of bases not matched to a gene: 9. This CDR3 is CASSFSGRASWEQFF. Written as DNA, the CDR3 is TGTGCCAGCAGCTTCAGCGGGAGGGCCAGTTGGGAGCAGTTCTTC.

The genes are TRBV5-1 and TRBJ1-2; TRBD1 matches 8 bases. Germline assignment: CDR1 SGHRS and CDR2 YFSETQ. After removal of 0 bases from V and 8 bases from J, the junction contained 3 bases not matched to a gene. This CDR3 region has 13 residues. In DNA form, the CDR3 reads TGCGCCAGCAGCTTGGGCCAGGGGGCCGGCTACACCTTC. It encodes CASSLGQGAGYTF.

The V call is TRBV28, the J call TRBJ2-4; either TRBD1 or TRBD2 may supply D (6 bases each). The V end lost 3 bases, the J end lost 2 bases, and 17 bases lay between the germline ends. The CDR3 runs to 17 residues. Germline V CDR1 and CDR2: MDHEN, SYDVKM. The CDR3 coding sequence is TGTGCCAGCAGTTTCCCCTTAGGGGGGTCGACCAAAAACATTCAGTACTTC. It yields the protein CASSFPLGGSTKNIQYF.

The chain links TRBV2 to TRBJ2-1, with D perhaps matching TRBD1 (6 bases). The germline V and J ends were trimmed by 7 bases and 9 bases, with 19 bases remaining between them. This CDR3 has 14 residues. Germline values: CDR1 SNHLY, CDR2 FYNNEI. The CDR3 sequence: CASNRTESVGEQFF. The CDR3 nucleotides are TGTGCCAGCAATAGGACAGAGTCAGTTGGTGAGCAGTTCTTC.

The gene calls are TRBV9 and TRBJ2-3, with 7 bases that match TRBD2. Germline V CDR1 and CDR2: SGDLS, YYNGEE. V lost 1 base and J lost 0; bases outside the gene matches: 2. The length of the CDR3 is 15 residues. Here the CDR3 DNA reads TGTGCCAGCAGCGTACAGGGAGGGAGCACAGATACGCAGTATTTT. Its translation: CASSVQGGSTDTQYF.